This is a list of T cell receptor beta chains from one sample in a study of sequential checkpoint blockade in melanoma. Produced via immunoSEQ multiplex PCR; TCRdb's table is partial and in-frame only. The sample gives about 20,000 clones, 72% of which show up once; roughly 23% is in the top ten. The source was CD8+ T cells sorted from blood (inferred from file names), collected from a patient given nivolumab and ipilimumab in sequence. The source of these receptors is a human donor with melanoma. Each CDR3 is given with its conserved first and last residue. A D gene is named only where the DNA matches it firmly. Where a row states a size, it is once, few, many or the class of an expanded clone; other rows omit it.

D gene	V gene	J gene	clone size	CDR3 DNA	CDR3 protein
NA	TRBV28	TRBJ2-7	few	TGTGCCAGCAGTCCACAGGGTACAGGGGAGCAGTACTTC	CASSPQGTGEQYF
NA	TRBV6-5	TRBJ2-5	NA	TGTGCCAGCAGTTACACGGGGGTCCAAGAGACCCAGTACTTC	CASSYTGVQETQYF
TRBD1	TRBV5-1	TRBJ2-5	NA	TGCGCCAGCAGCTTGGGAGGACAGGCAGAGACCCAGTACTTC	CASSLGGQAETQYF
TRBD2	TRBV18	TRBJ2-7	NA	TGTGCCAGCTCATCGGGATTTAGCGGGTCCTACGAGCAGTACTTC	CASSSGFSGSYEQYF
TRBD1	TRBV7-9	TRBJ1-1	NA	TGTGCCAGCAGCCCAGGGGGAAACACTGAAGCTTTCTTT	CASSPGGNTEAFF
TRBD1	TRBV11-3	TRBJ1-1	NA	TGTGCCAGCAGCTTAGGGGACAGGGGGGCGGACACTGAAGCTTTCTTT	CASSLGDRGADTEAFF
TRBD2	TRBV29-1	TRBJ2-3	few	TGCAGCGTTGGGGCTAGCGGGAGCGGTACGCAGTATTTT	CSVGASGSGTQYF
NA	TRBV5-6	TRBJ2-7	NA	TGTGCCACCTCCCAGGGGGGTGGGTACGAGCAGTACTTC	CATSQGGGYEQYF
TRBD1	TRBV5-8	TRBJ1-2	NA	TGTGCCAGCAGCTATCCGGACAGGAGCTTTGAGAATGGCTACACCTTC	CASSYPDRSFENGYTF
TRBD1	TRBV6-5	TRBJ1-1	NA	TGTGCCAGCAGTTATCTCGAGGGGACAGGAGGCAATGAAGCTTTCTTT	CASSYLEGTGGNEAFF
NA	TRBV5-8	TRBJ2-7	NA	TGTGCCAGCAGCCTTGAGGGGGTCCGCAGGTCATACGAGCAGTACTTC	CASSLEGVRRSYEQYF
TRBD1	TRBV5-6	TRBJ2-7	NA	TGTGCCAGCAGCGTTGACAGGGCATCCTACGAGCAGTACTTC	CASSVDRASYEQYF
TRBD1	TRBV30	TRBJ2-6	NA	TGTGCCTGGGGGACAGGGGCAGGGGCCAACGTCCTGACTTTC	CAWGTGAGANVLTF
TRBD1	TRBV7-7	TRBJ1-2	NA	TGTGCTACCCCCCAGGGGGCTTATGGCTACACCTTC	CATPQGAYGYTF
TRBD1	TRBV28	TRBJ2-5	NA	TGTGCCAGTTTTGGGACAGGGGGTAAAGAGACCCAGTACTTC	CASFGTGGKETQYF
TRBD2	TRBV5-6	TRBJ2-7	few	TGTGCCAGCAGCCTCGGGGGGGTTATAAGTTTCGAGCAGTACTTC	CASSLGGVISFEQYF
TRBD2	TRBV9	TRBJ2-1	NA	TGTGCCAGCAGCACTAGCGGGGGGACCTACAATGAGCAGTTCTTC	CASSTSGGTYNEQFF
NA	TRBV4-1	TRBJ1-1	NA	TGCGCCAGCAGCCCCCTGTGGGACTTGAACACTGAAGCTTTCTTT	CASSPLWDLNTEAFF
TRBD2	TRBV4-3	TRBJ2-7	NA	TGCGCCAGCAGCCAAACTAGCGGGAACGACGAGCAGTACTTC	CASSQTSGNDEQYF
NA	TRBV9	TRBJ1-3	NA	TGTGCCAGCAGCTACCTAGGCGCACCCCAAGGAAACACCATATATTTT	CASSYLGAPQGNTIYF
TRBD1	TRBV27	TRBJ2-7	NA	TGTGCCAGCACTACTAACTCCGGGACAGGGGGAACCTACGAGCAGTACTTC	CASTTNSGTGGTYEQYF
NA	TRBV12-2	TRBJ1-5	NA	TGTGCAAGTCGCTTAGAACGACCAGGGGGAATTCAGCCCCAGCATTTT	CASRLERPGGIQPQHF
NA	TRBV2	TRBJ2-7	NA	TGTGCCAGCGGTTCATCGGGGGAGCAGTACTTC	CASGSSGEQYF
TRBD1	TRBV13	TRBJ1-6	NA	TGTGCCAGCAGCTCCGGACAGGGGAGTTCACCCCTCCACTTT	CASSSGQGSSPLHF
NA	TRBV5-6	TRBJ2-7	NA	TGTGCCAGCGGACAGTCCGACAACGAGCAGTACTTC	CASGQSDNEQYF
NA	TRBV7-9	TRBJ2-7	NA	TGTGCCAGCAGCCAACTCAGGTACGAGCAGTACTTC	CASSQLRYEQYF
TRBD2	TRBV7-9	TRBJ2-1	NA	TGTGCCAGCAGCTTAAGTCTAGCGGGAGACAATGAGCAGTTCTTC	CASSLSLAGDNEQFF
NA	TRBV27	TRBJ2-1	NA	TGTGCCAGCAGACCTTCAGGAGGCGGGAATGAGCAGTTCTTC	CASRPSGGGNEQFF
NA	TRBV7-6	TRBJ2-7	NA	TGTGCCAGCAGCTTAGCGGAGACTAGTCTAGGCTACGAGCAGTACTTC	CASSLAETSLGYEQYF
TRBD1	TRBV7-7	TRBJ1-3	NA	TGTGCTAGCAGCGAAGAACCGGGACAGGGGGGAAACACCATATATTTT	CASSEEPGQGGNTIYF
NA	TRBV13	TRBJ1-2	NA	TGTGCCAGCAGCTTAGCGGGTTCTGGCTACACCTTC	CASSLAGSGYTF
NA	TRBV15	TRBJ2-7	NA	TGTGCCACCAGCAGGGGAGGGGGATTGGGGCTACACGAGCAGTACTTC	CATSRGGGLGLHEQYF
NA	TRBV2	TRBJ2-1	NA	TGTGCCAGCAGTGAAGGCGGGATGGTGAGCAATGAGCAGTTCTTC	CASSEGGMVSNEQFF
TRBD2	TRBV11-3	TRBJ2-7	medium-sized	TGTGCCAGCAGCTTGAACGGGGAGGGTGACGAGCAGTACTTC	CASSLNGEGDEQYF
NA	TRBV7-9	TRBJ2-7	NA	TGTGCCAGCAGCGTAACAGCCGGCCGGGGCTACGAGCAGTACTTC	CASSVTAGRGYEQYF
NA	TRBV2	TRBJ1-4	NA	TGTGCCAGCAGGGTTCGGGGGATTGAAAAACTGTTTTTT	CASRVRGIEKLFF
NA	TRBV19	TRBJ1-1	NA	TGTGCCAGTAGTTACCAGGGTGAAGCTTTCTTT	CASSYQGEAFF
TRBD1	TRBV28	TRBJ1-1	NA	TGTGCCAGCAGCACGGACAGGGCTAACACTGAAGCTTTCTTT	CASSTDRANTEAFF
NA	TRBV27	TRBJ1-1	NA	TGTGCCAGCAGTTCTCCCCTGACAGGGAACACTGAAGCTTTCTTT	CASSSPLTGNTEAFF